This TCR beta chain was observed in a study of T cell responses to AZD1222 COVID-19 vaccine. Study-level results: Per reports, nearly half of all spike-specific TCRs target regions that are unmutated in variants. Without day 14 samples, only post-peak T cell repertoires were studied. Recipients of AZD1222 seropositive at baseline numbered only 5 or 6.

Repertoires were generated with immunoSEQ multiplex PCR, while TCRdb's copy carries only in-frame clones and drops some. The sample contains 100,000 to 150,000 clones, around 89% of which appear only once. Germline values: CDR1 LGHDT, CDR2 YNNKEL (reference sequence). The length of the CDR3 is 17 residues. The ends were cut back, 4 bases at V and 3 bases at J, with 21 bases in the middle. Only a few counts were recorded for this clone. What it binds is unknown. The sequencing used peripheral blood, collected on day 0 of AZD1222 vaccination. This TCR was sampled from an adult in good health. The V call is TRBV3-1 (or the pseudogene TRBV3-2), the J call TRBJ1-1; D is perhaps TRBD1 (6 bases). In DNA form, the CDR3 reads TGTGCCAGCAGCCCTCCCGGGACCCCAGGGGCATACACTGAAGCTTTCTTT. Translated: CASSPPGTPGAYTEAFF.